This T cell receptor beta chain emerged from a study of cytomegalovirus exposure and HLA in healthy donors. This CDR3 has 18 amino acids. The ends lost 0 bases at V and 5 bases at J; junction bases unmatched: 11. Germline V gene sequence: CDR1 SGHDT, CDR2 YYEEEE. In the PCR, 60 Vbeta and 13 Jbeta primers were used. The repertoire was sequenced with immunoSEQ multiplex PCR; TCRdb's copy has only in-frame clones and lacks some. The sample yields 90,000 to 150,000 clones, over 8.5% seen once. This clone has just a few counts. Sequencing was carried out using PBMCs. The receptor was isolated from a woman aged 40-49 years in good health and CMV-seropositive. The V gene is TRBV5-6, the J gene TRBJ2-2, with 9 positions matching TRBD2. CDR3 bases: TGTGCCAGCAGCTTGGTTAATAGCGGGGGCACGAGGACCGGGGAGCTGTTTTTT. Protein product: CASSLVNSGGTRTGELFF.